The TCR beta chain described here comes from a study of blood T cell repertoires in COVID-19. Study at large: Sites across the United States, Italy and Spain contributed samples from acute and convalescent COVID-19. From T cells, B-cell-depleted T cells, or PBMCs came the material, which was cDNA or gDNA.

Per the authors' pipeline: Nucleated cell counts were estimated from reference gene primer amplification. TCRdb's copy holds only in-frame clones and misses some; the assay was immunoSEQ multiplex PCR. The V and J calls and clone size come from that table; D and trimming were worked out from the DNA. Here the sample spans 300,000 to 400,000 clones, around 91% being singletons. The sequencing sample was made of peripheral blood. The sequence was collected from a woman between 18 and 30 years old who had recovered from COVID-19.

The CDR3 reads CASSNIAGGRGTDTQYF. The CDR3 DNA reads TGTGCCAGTAGCAACATAGCGGGAGGGCGAGGCACAGATACGCAGTATTTT. This chain joins TRBV19 and TRBJ2-3, with 11 bases lining up with TRBD2. Germline CDR1 reads LNHDA; CDR2 reads SQIVND (reference sequence). V shed 6 bases, J shed 1 base, and the junction held 9 bases outside the gene matches. The CDR3 contains 17 residues.